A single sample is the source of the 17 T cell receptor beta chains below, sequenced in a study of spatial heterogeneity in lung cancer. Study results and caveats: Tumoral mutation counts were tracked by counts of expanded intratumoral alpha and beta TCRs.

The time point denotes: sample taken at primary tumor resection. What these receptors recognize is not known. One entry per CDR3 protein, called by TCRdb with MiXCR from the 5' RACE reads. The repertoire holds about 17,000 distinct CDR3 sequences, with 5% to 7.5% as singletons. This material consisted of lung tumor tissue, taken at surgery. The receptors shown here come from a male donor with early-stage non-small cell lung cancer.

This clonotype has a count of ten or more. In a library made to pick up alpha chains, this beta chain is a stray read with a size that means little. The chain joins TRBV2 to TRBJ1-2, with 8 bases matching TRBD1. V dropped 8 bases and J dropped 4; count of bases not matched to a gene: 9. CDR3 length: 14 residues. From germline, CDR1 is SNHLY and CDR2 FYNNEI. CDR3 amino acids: CASLRQGNFYGYTF. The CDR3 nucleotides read TGTGCCAGCCTGAGACAGGGGAACTTCTATGGCTACACCTTC.

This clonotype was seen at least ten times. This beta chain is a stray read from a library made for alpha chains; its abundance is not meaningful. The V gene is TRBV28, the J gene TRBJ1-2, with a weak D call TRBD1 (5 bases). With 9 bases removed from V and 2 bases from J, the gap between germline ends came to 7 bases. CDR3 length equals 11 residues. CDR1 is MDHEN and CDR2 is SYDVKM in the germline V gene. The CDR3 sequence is CASRGNYGYTF. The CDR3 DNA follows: TGTGCCAGTAGGGGAAACTATGGCTACACCTTC.

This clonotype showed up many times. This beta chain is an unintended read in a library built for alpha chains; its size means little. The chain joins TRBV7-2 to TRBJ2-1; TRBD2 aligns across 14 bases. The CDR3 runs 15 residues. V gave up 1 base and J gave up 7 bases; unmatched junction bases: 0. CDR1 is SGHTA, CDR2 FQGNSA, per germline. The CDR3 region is CASSLGTSGGNEQFF. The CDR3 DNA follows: TGTGCCAGCAGCTTAGGGACTAGCGGGGGGAATGAGCAGTTCTTC.

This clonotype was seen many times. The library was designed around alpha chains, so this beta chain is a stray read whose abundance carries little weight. CDR3 coding DNA: TGTGCCAGCAGTCCTTGGACAGGGAGGGATACGCAGTATTTT. It translates to CASSPWTGRDTQYF. This sequence joins TRBV6-5 and TRBJ2-3; TRBD1 matches 8 bases. Looked up from germline, CDR1 is MNHEY and CDR2 is SVGAGI. Trimming at V came to 5 bases and at J to 6 bases, leaving 7 bases not matched to a gene. CDR3 length equals 14 residues.

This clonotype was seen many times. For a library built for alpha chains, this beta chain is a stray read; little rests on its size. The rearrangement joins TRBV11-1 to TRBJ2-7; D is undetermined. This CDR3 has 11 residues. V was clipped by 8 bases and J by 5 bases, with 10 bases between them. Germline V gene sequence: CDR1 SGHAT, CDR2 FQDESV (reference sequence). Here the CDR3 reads CASPTDNEQYF. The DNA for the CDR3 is TGTGCCAGCCCTACTGATAACGAGCAGTACTTC.

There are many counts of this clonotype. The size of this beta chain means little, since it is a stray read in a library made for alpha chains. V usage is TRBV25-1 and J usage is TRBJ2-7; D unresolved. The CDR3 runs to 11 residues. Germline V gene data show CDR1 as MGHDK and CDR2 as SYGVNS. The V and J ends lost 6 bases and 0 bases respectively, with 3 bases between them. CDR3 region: CASSFSYEQYF. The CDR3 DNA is TGTGCCAGCAGCTTCTCCTACGAGCAGTACTTC.

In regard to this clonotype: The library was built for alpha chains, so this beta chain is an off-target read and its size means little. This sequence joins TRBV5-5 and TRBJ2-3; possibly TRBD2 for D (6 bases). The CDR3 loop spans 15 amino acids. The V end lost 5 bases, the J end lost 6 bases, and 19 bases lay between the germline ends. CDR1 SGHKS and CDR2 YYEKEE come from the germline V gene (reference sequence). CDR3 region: CASSPGGASDDTQYF. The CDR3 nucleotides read TGTGCCAGCAGTCCCGGGGGAGCTAGCGATGATACGCAGTATTTT. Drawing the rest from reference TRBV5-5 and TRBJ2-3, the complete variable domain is DAGVTQSPTHLIKTRGQQVTLRCSPISGHKSVSWYQQVLGQGPQFIFQYYEKEERGRGNFPDRFSARQFPNYSSELNVNALLLGDSALYLCASSPGGASDDTQYFGPGTRLTVL.

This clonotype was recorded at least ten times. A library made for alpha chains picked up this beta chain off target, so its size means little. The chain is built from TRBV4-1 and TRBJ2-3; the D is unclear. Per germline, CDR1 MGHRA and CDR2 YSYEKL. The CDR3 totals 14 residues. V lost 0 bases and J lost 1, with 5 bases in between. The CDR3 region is CASSQEPGTDTQYF. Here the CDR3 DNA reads TGCGCCAGCAGCCAAGAGCCTGGCACAGATACGCAGTATTTT.

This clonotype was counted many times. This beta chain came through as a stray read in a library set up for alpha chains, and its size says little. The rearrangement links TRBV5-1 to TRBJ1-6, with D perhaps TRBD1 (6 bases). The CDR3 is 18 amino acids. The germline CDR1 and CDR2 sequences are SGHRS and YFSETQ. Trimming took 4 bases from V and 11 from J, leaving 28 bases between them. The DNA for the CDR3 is TGCGCCAGCAGCCCATTGTCCCCTGACAGGAGTTTGGACGCACCCCTCCACTTT. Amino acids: CASSPLSPDRSLDAPLHF.

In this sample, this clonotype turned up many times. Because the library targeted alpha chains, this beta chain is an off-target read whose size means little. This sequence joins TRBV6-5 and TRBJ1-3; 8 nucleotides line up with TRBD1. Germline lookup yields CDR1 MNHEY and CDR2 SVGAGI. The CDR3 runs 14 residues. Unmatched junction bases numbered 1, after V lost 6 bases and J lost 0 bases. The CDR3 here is CASRDRGSGNTIYF. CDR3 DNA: TGTGCCAGCAGAGACAGGGGCTCTGGAAACACCATATATTTT.

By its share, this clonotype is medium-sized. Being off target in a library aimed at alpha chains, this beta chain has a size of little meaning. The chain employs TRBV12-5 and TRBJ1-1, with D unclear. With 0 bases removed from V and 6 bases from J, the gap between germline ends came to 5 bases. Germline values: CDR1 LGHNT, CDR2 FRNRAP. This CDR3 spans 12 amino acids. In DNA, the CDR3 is TGTGCTAGTGGTTTGGTATCTGCTGAAGCTTTCTTT. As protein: CASGLVSAEAFF.

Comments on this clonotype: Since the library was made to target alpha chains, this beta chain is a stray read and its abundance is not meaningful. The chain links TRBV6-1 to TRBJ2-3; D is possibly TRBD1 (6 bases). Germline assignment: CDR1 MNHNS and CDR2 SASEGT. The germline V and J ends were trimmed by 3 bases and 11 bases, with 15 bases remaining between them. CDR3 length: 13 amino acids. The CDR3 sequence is CASSDQQGSVQYF. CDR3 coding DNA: TGTGCCAGCAGTGACCAACAGGGCTCGGTGCAGTATTTT.

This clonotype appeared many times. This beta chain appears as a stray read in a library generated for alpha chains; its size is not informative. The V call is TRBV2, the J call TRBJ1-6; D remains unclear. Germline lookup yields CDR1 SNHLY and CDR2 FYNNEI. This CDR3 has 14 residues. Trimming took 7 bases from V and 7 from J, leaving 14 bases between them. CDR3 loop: CASKPDVSNSPLHF. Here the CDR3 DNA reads TGTGCCAGCAAGCCGGATGTATCCAATTCACCCCTCCACTTT.

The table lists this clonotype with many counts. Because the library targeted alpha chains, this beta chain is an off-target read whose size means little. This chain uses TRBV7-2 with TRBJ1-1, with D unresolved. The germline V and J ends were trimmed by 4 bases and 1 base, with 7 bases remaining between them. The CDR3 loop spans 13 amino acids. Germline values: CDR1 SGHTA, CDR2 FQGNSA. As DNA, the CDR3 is TGTGCCAGCAGCTCGCAGAGGAACACTGAAGCTTTCTTT. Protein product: CASSSQRNTEAFF. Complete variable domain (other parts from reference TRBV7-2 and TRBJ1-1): GAGVSQSPSNKVTEKGKDVELRCDPISGHTALYWYRQSLGQGLEFLIYFQGNSAPDKSGLPSDRFSAERTGGSVSTLTIQRTQQEDSAVYLCASSSQRNTEAFFGQGTRLTVV.

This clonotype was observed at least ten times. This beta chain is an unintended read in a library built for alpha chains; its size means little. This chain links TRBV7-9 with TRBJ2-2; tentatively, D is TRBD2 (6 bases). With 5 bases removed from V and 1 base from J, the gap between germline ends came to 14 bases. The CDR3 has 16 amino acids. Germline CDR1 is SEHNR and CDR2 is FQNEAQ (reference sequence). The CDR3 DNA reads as TGTGCCAGCAGCCCCCGGCAGGGAGGGAACACCGGGGAGCTGTTTTTT. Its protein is CASSPRQGGNTGELFF.

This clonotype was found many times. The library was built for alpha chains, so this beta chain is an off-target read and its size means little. The CDR3 DNA is TGCGCCAGCAGCTTGGTATACTCTCGGGGCACAGATACGCAGTATTTT. Translating gives CASSLVYSRGTDTQYF. This rearrangement joins TRBV5-1 to TRBJ2-3; D unresolved. This CDR3 contains 16 residues. CDR1 and CDR2 (germline): SGHRS, YFSETQ. The ends were cut back, 0 bases at V and 1 base at J, with 12 bases in the middle. Filled out from reference TRBV5-1 and TRBJ2-3, the complete variable domain reads KAGVTQTPRYLIKTRGQQVTLSCSPISGHRSVSWYQQTPGQGLQFLFEYFSETQRNKGNFPGRFSGRQFSNSRSEMNVSTLELGDSALYLCASSLVYSRGTDTQYFGPGTRLTVL.

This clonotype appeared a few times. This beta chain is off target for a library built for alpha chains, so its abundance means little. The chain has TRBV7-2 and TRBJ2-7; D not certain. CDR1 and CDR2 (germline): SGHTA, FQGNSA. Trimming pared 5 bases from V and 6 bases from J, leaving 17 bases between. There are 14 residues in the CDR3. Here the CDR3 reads CASSTYERNGEQYF. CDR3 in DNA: TGTGCCAGCAGCACGTACGAACGAAACGGCGAGCAGTACTTC. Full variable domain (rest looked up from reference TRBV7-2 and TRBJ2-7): GAGVSQSPSNKVTEKGKDVELRCDPISGHTALYWYRQSLGQGLEFLIYFQGNSAPDKSGLPSDRFSAERTGGSVSTLTIQRTQQEDSAVYLCASSTYERNGEQYFGPGTRLTVT.